Below are 12 T cell receptor beta chains sequenced from a single sample in a study of regulatory T cells in long-lasting Graves disease. Noted time point: newly diagnosed GD, antithyroid drugs for less than 3 months. RNA extracted from PBMCs served as the sequencing template. Combining iRepertoire HTBI primers with Arm-PCR of CDR3 regions, the authors built TCR beta libraries. TCRdb re-derived calls from the multiplex PCR reads in MiXCR, one entry per CDR3 protein. The profile shows a few hundred thousand distinct CDR3 sequences, approximately 12% of them singletons. The sample also formed part of further work on T cells in Graves' hyperthyroidism and ophthalmopathy.

The starting material was peripheral blood mononuclear cells (PBMCs), obtained at new diagnosis, from a patient treated with antithyroid drugs. Receptor source: a woman between 18 and 29 years old with Graves disease.

The chain couples TRBV29-1 to TRBJ2-4; 7 bases fit TRBD2. Looked up from germline, CDR1 is SQVTM and CDR2 is ANQGSEA. The junction had 12 bases not matched to a gene; V was cut back by 4 bases and J by 3 bases. This CDR3 is built from 16 residues. The CDR3 reads CSVVARGGFVKNIQYF. CDR3 coding DNA: TGCAGCGTTGTTGCAAGGGGAGGGTTTGTCAAAAACATTCAGTACTTC.

This clonotype has at least ten counts. In DNA, the CDR3 is TGTGCCAGCAGTGAGTTGACAGACTCTCAGCCCCAGCATTTT. Protein product: CASSELTDSQPQHF. The chain uses TRBV6-1 and TRBJ1-5; the D gene is possibly TRBD1 (5 bases). The CDR3 sequence is 14 residues long. Trimming cost V 3 bases and J 6 bases, with 12 bases left between them. The germline CDR1 and CDR2 sequences are MNHNS and SASEGT.

This clonotype was seen ten or more times. J is TRBJ1-2 and V is TRBV7-2, with 8 bases that match TRBD1. V shed 3 bases, J shed 5 bases, and the junction held 14 bases outside the gene matches. The CDR3 is made up of 17 amino acids. From germline, CDR1 is SGHTA and CDR2 FQGNSA. The CDR3 spells CASSFTALTGGSYGYTF. The CDR3 DNA sequence: TGTGCCAGCAGCTTTACCGCTCTTACAGGGGGAAGTTATGGCTACACCTTC. Full variable domain (outside the CDR3, taken from reference TRBV7-2 and TRBJ1-2): GAGVSQSPSNKVTEKGKDVELRCDPISGHTALYWYRQSLGQGLEFLIYFQGNSAPDKSGLPSDRFSAERTGGSVSTLTIQRTQQEDSAVYLCASSFTALTGGSYGYTFGSGTRLTVV.

This clonotype appeared many times. The chain joins TRBV5-1 to TRBJ2-2; D is ambiguous. The germline V gene has CDR1 SGHRS and CDR2 YFSETQ. The V end lost 2 bases, the J end lost 1 base, and 9 bases lay between the germline ends. This CDR3 comprises 15 residues. Written as DNA, the CDR3 is TGCGCCAGCAGCTTCTACTTTCAGAACACCGGGGAGCTGTTTTTT. Its translation: CASSFYFQNTGELFF.

This clonotype was detected only once. V and J are TRBV18 and TRBJ2-5, with D perhaps assigned TRBD1 or TRBD2 (5 bases each). CDR1 is KGHSH and CDR2 is LQKENI in the germline V gene. The CDR3 is made up of 18 amino acids. The germline V and J ends were trimmed by 3 bases and 3 bases, with 23 bases remaining between them. The DNA for the CDR3 is TGTGCCAGCTCACCCCCCGAGGGGCCGCCTTCGGATGAAGAGACCCAGTACTTC. It translates to CASSPPEGPPSDEETQYF.

The V and J genes are TRBV19 and TRBJ2-1; 9 bases are a match to TRBD1. J lost 9 bases, V lost 10 bases, and 22 bases had no gene match. The CDR3 loop spans 17 amino acids. Germline lookup yields CDR1 LNHDA and CDR2 SQIVND (reference sequence). The CDR3 bases are TGTGCCACCGGGACAGGGACCTGGGAGTTCGCCCCGGGTGAGCAGTTCTTC. It encodes CATGTGTWEFAPGEQFF.

The chain joins TRBV19 to TRBJ1-1; D call uncertain. Trimming stripped 5 bases from V and 6 bases from J, with 10 bases between. Germline V gene lookup returns CDR1 LNHDA and CDR2 SQIVND (reference sequence). The CDR3 totals 12 residues. DNA of the CDR3: TGTGCCAGTAGTCAAGGGTTGCCTGAAGCTTTCTTT. Residues: CASSQGLPEAFF. Based on the CDR3 plus reference TRBV19 and TRBJ1-1, the full variable domain is DGGITQSPKYLFRKEGQNVTLSCEQNLNHDAMYWYRQDPGQGLRLIYYSQIVNDFQKGDIAEGYSVSREKKESFPLTVTSAQKNPTAFYLCASSQGLPEAFFGQGTRLTVV.

There are many counts of this clonotype. The gene calls are TRBV20-1 and TRBJ2-1; TRBD2 matches at 7 bases. The CDR3 spans 16 residues. Germline V gene sequence: CDR1 DFQATT, CDR2 SNEGSKA (reference sequence). The V gene end was trimmed by 6 bases and the J gene end by 3 bases; junction bases not matched to a gene: 14. The CDR3: CSARDRDYPYYNEQFF. The CDR3 DNA sequence: TGCAGTGCCCGCGACCGGGACTACCCTTACTACAATGAGCAGTTCTTC.

The chain has TRBV29-1 and TRBJ2-5; D ambiguous. CDR1 is SQVTM and CDR2 is ANQGSEA in the germline V gene. V lost 7 bases and J 4 bases, leaving 16 bases between the germline ends. The CDR3 contains 13 residues. The CDR3 region is CSAGRAEGETQYF. For the CDR3, the DNA is TGCAGCGCCGGACGGGCAGAAGGAGAGACCCAGTACTTC.

This chain links TRBV20-1 with TRBJ1-2; tentative D call: TRBD1 (5 bases). CDR3 size: 12 residues. Between the trimmed V and J ends, which lost 6 bases and 12 bases, there was a span of 20 bases. Germline V gene sequence: CDR1 DFQATT, CDR2 SNEGSKA (reference sequence). Here the CDR3 reads CSAILGTAGDTF. The CDR3 DNA sequence: TGCAGTGCCATTCTCGGGACCGCTGGGGACACCTTC.

This clonotype was recorded at least ten times. The chain joins TRBV18 to TRBJ1-1; perhaps TRBD1 as D (5 bases). The CDR3 spans 14 residues. Germline assignment: CDR1 KGHSH and CDR2 LQKENI. The V end was cut by 3 bases, the J end by 5 bases, with 13 bases between. Written as DNA, the CDR3 is TGTGCCAGCTCACCTCAGGGAGTAGGGACTGAAGCTTTCTTT. This translates into CASSPQGVGTEAFF. Filled out from reference TRBV18 and TRBJ1-1, the complete variable domain reads NAGVMQNPRHLVRRRGQEARLRCSPMKGHSHVYWYRQLPEEGLKFMVYLQKENIIDESGMPKERFSAEFPKEGPSILRIQQVVRGDSAAYFCASSPQGVGTEAFFGQGTRLTVV.

The sample holds many counts of this clonotype. V usage is TRBV7-2 and J usage is TRBJ2-1; perhaps TRBD2 as D (6 bases). Germline V gene sequence: CDR1 SGHTA, CDR2 FQGNSA. The CDR3 sequence is 16 residues long. Between the trimmed V and J ends, which lost 9 bases and 0 bases, there was a span of 18 bases. The CDR3 is CASNDERDSSYNEQFF. In DNA, the CDR3 is TGTGCCAGTAACGACGAGAGGGACTCCTCCTACAATGAGCAGTTCTTC.